A selection of T cell receptor beta chains follows, all from one sample in a study of cytomegalovirus exposure and HLA in healthy donors. Method: immunoSEQ multiplex PCR; TCRdb's copy keeps in-frame clones and lacks some. The table lists 200,000 to 250,000 clones, roughly 84% of them singletons. Sequencing input: PBMCs. The receptor source for this set is a boy between 2 and 15 years old in good health and CMV-seronegative. Both conserved end residues are part of each CDR3. The D gene is left open where the match is weak. Size is stated for part of the rows, as once, few or many counts, or as a class when the clone is expanded.

TRBJ2-3,.,.,TRBV2,CASRPREADTQYF,TGTGCCAGCAGACCCAGGGAAGCAGATACGCAGTATTTT
TRBJ2-7,once,TRBD1,TRBV2,CASMTGGSEQYF,TGTGCCAGCATGACAGGGGGCAGCGAGCAGTACTTC
TRBJ2-1,.,TRBD1,TRBV6-5,CASSYEGASYNEQFF,TGTGCCAGCAGTTATGAGGGGGCCTCCTACAATGAGCAGTTCTTC
TRBJ2-3,.,.,TRBV6-5,CASTPWGVTDTQYF,TGTGCCAGCACCCCATGGGGGGTAACAGATACGCAGTATTTT
TRBJ1-1,few,.,TRBV5-1,CASSLGGMNTEAFF,TGCGCCAGCAGCTTGGGAGGGATGAACACTGAAGCTTTCTTT
TRBJ1-2,.,TRBD1,TRBV5-6,CASSPQDRVGDGYTF,TGTGCCAGCAGCCCCCAGGACAGGGTGGGGGATGGCTACACCTTC
TRBJ2-1,.,TRBD2,TRBV7-3,CASSRTSGGASSYNEQFF,TGTGCCAGCAGCCGGACTAGCGGGGGGGCTAGTTCCTACAATGAGCAGTTCTTC
TRBJ1-5,.,.,TRBV27,CASSLIWAGEGGQPQHF,TGTGCCAGCAGTTTAATCTGGGCAGGGGAGGGCGGCCAGCCCCAGCATTTT
TRBJ1-2,.,.,TRBV19,CASGQGTAGYGYTF,TGTGCTTCTGGCCAGGGGACCGCTGGCTATGGCTACACCTTC
TRBJ1-3,.,.,TRBV25-1,CASSDPGSAYSGNTTYF,TGTGCCAGCAGTGACCCCGGGTCAGCCTACTCTGGAAACACCACATATTTT
TRBJ1-2,.,.,TRBV11-2,CASRREGHGYTF,TGTGCCAGCCGCAGGGAAGGGCATGGCTACACCTTC
TRBJ2-1,few,.,TRBV6-1,CASSEGAFRYNEQFF,TGTGCCAGCAGTGAAGGGGCTTTTCGGTACAATGAGCAGTTCTTC
TRBJ2-3,.,TRBD2,TRBV7-9,CASSARTSGPLADTQYF,TGTGCCAGCAGCGCGAGGACTAGCGGGCCGCTTGCAGATACGCAGTATTTT
TRBJ1-2,.,.,TRBV10-3,CAIFRGGYGYTF,TGTGCCATCTTTAGGGGCGGCTATGGCTACACCTTC
TRBJ2-1,.,TRBD2,TRBV10-3,CAISDGLAGGYEQFF,TGTGCCATCAGTGACGGGCTAGCGGGGGGCTATGAGCAGTTCTTC
TRBJ2-1,.,TRBD2,TRBV7-9,CASSPTSGGPYNEQFF,TGTGCCAGCAGCCCTACTAGCGGGGGGCCTTACAATGAGCAGTTCTTC
TRBJ1-1,few,.,TRBV6-5,CASRELGNTEAFF,TGTGCCAGCCGGGAGCTGGGCAACACTGAAGCTTTCTTT
TRBJ2-1,.,TRBD2,TRBV18,CASSLGLAGEYNEQFF,TGTGCCAGCTCACTCGGACTAGCGGGGGAATACAATGAGCAGTTCTTC
TRBJ2-7,.,.,TRBV5-4,CASSLWTDDQQYF,TGTGCCAGCAGCCTCTGGACAGACGACCAGCAGTACTTC
TRBJ1-2,.,TRBD1,TRBV5-4,CASSPDRGQGFYGYTF,TGTGCCAGCAGCCCGGACAGGGGGCAGGGGTTCTATGGCTACACCTTC
TRBJ2-2,.,.,TRBV5-1,CASSLRGGDTGELFF,TGCGCCAGCAGCTTGAGGGGCGGGGACACCGGGGAGCTGTTTTTT
TRBJ1-5,few,.,TRBV7-8,CASSLAGAQPQHF,TGTGCCAGCAGCTTAGCGGGGGCCCAGCCCCAGCATTTT
TRBJ2-7,.,TRBD2,TRBV2,CASSEAGGSGSGEQYF,TGTGCCAGCAGTGAAGCCGGGGGATCGGGTAGCGGGGAGCAGTACTTC
TRBJ1-6,.,TRBD1,TRBV5-1,CASRRDRASSPLHF,TGCGCCAGCAGACGGGACAGGGCGAGTTCACCCCTCCACTTT
TRBJ2-7,.,.,TRBV6-5,CASSLSGERPGEQYF,TGTGCCAGCAGTCTTTCCGGGGAAAGGCCTGGCGAGCAGTACTTC
TRBJ2-7,.,.,TRBV2,CASKEGLGKGSHEQYF,TGTGCCAGCAAGGAGGGCCTAGGCAAAGGATCCCACGAGCAGTACTTC
TRBJ2-2,.,.,TRBV13,CASSLGTYTGELFF,TGTGCCAGCAGCTTAGGGACATACACCGGGGAGCTGTTTTTT
TRBJ2-2,.,TRBD1,TRBV6-5,CASSPDRGDTGELFF,TGTGCCAGCAGCCCCGACAGGGGGGACACCGGGGAGCTGTTTTTT
TRBJ1-2,.,TRBD1,TRBV30,CAWDPDRGGFYGYTF,TGTGCCTGGGATCCGGACAGGGGGGGCTTCTATGGCTACACCTTC
TRBJ1-2,.,TRBD1,TRBV6-5,CASSQDRGGYTF,TGTGCCAGCAGCCAAGACAGGGGAGGCTACACCTTC
TRBJ2-5,.,.,TRBV10-3,CAISERSTEIRGETQYF,TGTGCCATCAGTGAGAGATCGACAGAAATAAGGGGAGAGACCCAGTACTTC
TRBJ1-2,.,TRBD1,TRBV13,CASSTGTGWGYGYTF,TGTGCCAGCAGCACCGGGACAGGGTGGGGTTATGGCTACACCTTC
TRBJ2-5,.,.,TRBV5-1,CASSLVVIEETQYF,TGCGCCAGCAGCTTGGTAGTGATTGAAGAGACCCAGTACTTC
TRBJ2-1,.,TRBD2,TRBV5-1,CASSSGLAGGTNEQFF,TGCGCCAGCAGCTCGGGACTAGCGGGAGGTACCAATGAGCAGTTCTTC
TRBJ1-2,.,.,TRBV9,CASRKEGYGYTF,TGTGCCAGCAGGAAGGAGGGATATGGCTACACCTTC
TRBJ2-7,.,TRBD1,TRBV29-1,CSVEEGGTGSYEQYF,TGCAGCGTTGAAGAAGGTGGGACAGGGTCCTACGAGCAGTACTTC
TRBJ2-1,.,TRBD2,TRBV6-1,CASGTTFEQFF,TGTGCCAGCGGGACTACCTTCGAACAGTTCTTC
TRBJ1-1,.,.,TRBV11-2,CASSRDLLVSEAFF,TGTGCCAGCAGTCGTGATCTACTGGTGAGTGAAGCTTTCTTT
TRBJ2-3,.,TRBD2,TRBV4-2,CASSQGTSGEDTQYF,TGTGCCAGCAGCCAGGGGACTAGCGGGGAAGATACGCAGTATTTT
TRBJ2-4,.,TRBD1,TRBV19,CASSIPGTGIQYF,TGTGCCAGTAGTATCCCCGGGACAGGCATTCAGTACTTC
TRBJ2-7,once,TRBD2,TRBV19,CASSMGLAFSSYEQYF,TGTGCCAGTAGCATGGGACTAGCGTTCAGCTCCTACGAGCAGTACTTC
TRBJ2-5,.,.,TRBV25-1,CASSEMGRPQETQYF,TGTGCCAGCAGTGAAATGGGCAGACCCCAAGAGACCCAGTACTTC
TRBJ1-6,once,.,TRBV27,CASSPGGNSPLHF,TGTGCCAGCAGTCCGGGTGGGAATTCACCCCTCCACTTT
TRBJ1-1,.,TRBD1,TRBV28,CASRTGGLNTEAFF,TGTGCCAGCAGGACAGGGGGTTTGAACACTGAAGCTTTCTTT
TRBJ1-1,.,TRBD1,TRBV7-8,CASSLSGGQGAPRWTEAFF,TGTGCCAGCAGCCTCTCTGGAGGACAGGGGGCGCCCCGGTGGACTGAAGCTTTCTTT
TRBJ2-5,.,TRBD1,TRBV6-6,CASRDRGQETQYF,TGTGCCAGCAGGGACAGGGGGCAAGAGACCCAGTACTTC
TRBJ2-1,.,TRBD2,TRBV2,CASSEDYSGGVYNEQFF,TGTGCCAGCAGTGAGGACTATAGCGGGGGGGTCTACAATGAGCAGTTCTTC
TRBJ2-2,.,.,TRBV5-6,CASSSPVYSGSTGELFF,TGTGCCAGCAGCTCCCCTGTGTATTCGGGAAGCACCGGGGAGCTGTTTTTT
TRBJ2-2,.,.,TRBV9,CASSAPKGQVNTGELFF,TGTGCCAGCAGCGCCCCGAAGGGGCAGGTTAACACCGGGGAGCTGTTTTTT
TRBJ2-1,.,TRBD1,TRBV7-8,CASSFLQGDLSFF,TGTGCCAGCAGCTTTCTTCAGGGGGACCTATCGTTCTTC
TRBJ1-1,.,TRBD1,TRBV2,CASRDDRGTEAFF,TGTGCCAGCAGGGACGACAGGGGAACTGAGGCTTTCTTT
TRBJ1-1,.,.,TRBV6-5,CASSEITATEAFF,TGTGCCAGCAGTGAAATTACAGCCACTGAAGCTTTCTTT
TRBJ1-2,few,TRBD1,TRBV6-1,CASSGRDRGRVNYGYTF,TGTGCCAGCAGTGGCCGGGACAGGGGGAGGGTGAACTATGGCTACACCTTC
TRBJ2-7,.,TRBD1,TRBV7-9,CASSNDRGLSYEQYF,TGTGCCAGCAGCAACGACAGGGGGTTGTCCTACGAGCAGTACTTC
TRBJ1-4,.,.,TRBV25-1,CASSPRTAEGKLFF,TGTGCCAGCAGTCCCCGGACGGCCGAGGGAAAACTGTTTTTT
TRBJ2-1,.,TRBD2,TRBV11-2,CASSLADGTSRYNEQFF,TGTGCCAGCAGCTTAGCGGACGGGACTAGCCGCTACAATGAGCAGTTCTTC
TRBJ1-1,.,.,TRBV5-1,CASTTGGALGNTEAFF,TGCGCCAGCACTACGGGGGGGGCTTTAGGGAACACTGAAGCTTTCTTT
TRBJ1-1,few,TRBD1,TRBV25-1,CASRTGAVSTEAFF,TGTGCCAGCAGAACAGGGGCGGTGAGCACTGAAGCTTTCTTT
TRBJ2-7,.,TRBD1,TRBV30,CAWSTGQGDEQYF,TGTGCCTGGAGCACGGGACAGGGGGACGAGCAGTACTTC
TRBJ2-1,.,TRBD1,TRBV23-1,CARGQPDEQFF,TGCGCCAGGGGACAGCCTGATGAGCAGTTCTTC